These 28 T cell receptor beta chains share one sample of origin, sequenced in a study of blood T cell repertoires in COVID-19. Measured with immunoSEQ multiplex PCR; TCRdb has only the in-frame clones, and not every one. The sample carries some 390,000 clones, roughly nine tenths recorded once. Sequenced material: PBMCs or T cells enriched from blood (not recorded which). The receptor source for this set is a young woman who had recovered from COVID-19.

The V gene is TRBV7-2, the J gene TRBJ2-7; D might be TRBD2 (5 bases). The V gene's germline CDR1 is SGHTA and CDR2 FQGNSA. CDR3 length: 14 amino acids. Deletions cut 1 base from V and 4 bases from J, with 11 bases between. CDR3 bases: TGTGCCAGCAGCTTAGGGCCACTAGGTTACGAGCAGTACTTC. It codes for CASSLGPLGYEQYF.

The rearrangement uses TRBV28 and TRBJ1-6; 8 bases are shared with TRBD1. The junction had 6 bases not matched to a gene; V was cut back by 5 bases and J by 3 bases. Germline CDR1 and CDR2: MDHEN and SYDVKM. This CDR3 has 16 residues. The CDR3 sequence is CASSRQGPHYNSPLHF. CDR3 coding DNA: TGTGCCAGCAGTCGACAGGGGCCCCACTATAATTCACCCCTCCACTTT.

The chain combines TRBV6-5 with TRBJ1-5; no clear D gene. The CDR3 sequence is 15 residues long. Germline V gene sequence: CDR1 MNHEY, CDR2 SVGAGI. With 7 bases removed from V and 3 bases from J, the gap between germline ends came to 16 bases. The CDR3 loop is CASTQTHAYNQPQHF. The CDR3 DNA reads TGTGCCAGCACCCAGACTCACGCATACAATCAGCCCCAGCATTTT.

In DNA, the CDR3 is TGTGCCACCAGTGATTCCGAAGGGGGAAACGGGGAGCTGTTTTTT. Amino acids: CATSDSEGGNGELFF. The genes are TRBV24-1 and TRBJ2-2; D is perhaps TRBD1 (6 bases). CDR3 size: 15 residues. Germline loops: CDR1 KGHDR, CDR2 SFDVKD. Trimming took off 2 bases at V and 7 bases at J, with 13 bases between the two ends.

This chain uses TRBV7-9 with TRBJ1-1; D remains ambiguous. This CDR3 has 13 amino acids. V was clipped by 3 bases and J by 7 bases, with 12 bases between them. The V gene's germline CDR1 is SEHNR and CDR2 FQNEAQ (reference sequence). In DNA form, the CDR3 reads TGTGCCAGCAGCTTTGGGAGGGTAAATGAAGCTTTCTTT. Its protein product is CASSFGRVNEAFF.

The chain recombines TRBV3-1 (or the pseudogene TRBV3-2) with TRBJ2-7, with 9 nucleotides matching TRBD2. Germline V gives CDR1 LGHDT, CDR2 YNNKEL (reference sequence). Trimming removed 2 bases from V and 1 base from J; junction bases left unmatched: 0. The CDR3 is 14 amino acids. CDR3 nucleotide sequence: TGTGCCAGCAGCCAACTAGCGGGATCCTACGAGCAGTACTTC. Its translation: CASSQLAGSYEQYF.

The chain links TRBV27 to TRBJ2-2, with 8 positions matching TRBD1. The CDR3 has 14 residues. Germline-derived CDR1 and CDR2 are MNHEY and SMNVEV (reference sequence). The junction had 3 bases not matched to a gene; V was cut back by 8 bases and J by 1 base. The CDR3 coding sequence is TGTGCCAGCGGCGGGACAGGGAACACCGGGGAGCTGTTTTTT. Translating gives CASGGTGNTGELFF.

The chain carries TRBV28 and TRBJ2-7; 8 bases are a match to TRBD2. The CDR3 covers 14 residues. The trim removed 2 bases at V and 6 bases at J, leaving 6 bases unmatched. CDR1 MDHEN and CDR2 SYDVKM come from the germline V gene. CDR3 DNA sequence: TGTGCCAGCAGTTTAACGGGAGGGAACCGCGAGCAGTACTTC. Translation: CASSLTGGNREQYF.

This chain joins TRBV6-5 and TRBJ2-2, with a possible D match to TRBD2 (5 bases). CDR3 length: 15 amino acids. Germline CDR1 MNHEY, CDR2 SVGAGI. Trimming cost V 7 bases and J 5 bases, with 17 bases left between them. This CDR3 reads CASKTETTPTGELFF. The CDR3 coding sequence is TGTGCCAGCAAGACCGAGACTACACCGACCGGGGAGCTGTTTTTT.

This chain links TRBV5-6 with TRBJ2-1, with 11 bases fitting TRBD2. The CDR3 has 17 residues. CDR1 and CDR2 (germline): SGHDT, YYEEEE. With 0 bases clipped from V and 4 bases from J, the junction kept 6 bases outside the gene matches. CDR3 bases: TGTGCCAGCAGCTTGGAATACGGACTAGCGGGTTACAATGAGCAGTTCTTC. This gives the protein CASSLEYGLAGYNEQFF.

CDR3 loop: CASSFQGRNEQYF. Written as DNA, the CDR3 is TGTGCCAGCAGTTTTCAGGGGAGAAACGAGCAGTACTTC. This chain joins TRBV27 and TRBJ2-7; D perhaps matches TRBD1 (6 bases). The CDR3 sequence is 13 residues long. Germline V gives CDR1 MNHEY, CDR2 SMNVEV (reference sequence). Trimming pared 3 bases from V and 5 bases from J, leaving 11 bases between.

This clone showed up just once. The chain links TRBV15 to TRBJ2-7; TRBD2 matches at 7 bases. V gave up 1 base and J gave up 3 bases; unmatched junction bases: 3. Germline loops: CDR1 LNHNV, CDR2 YYDKDF (reference sequence). This CDR3 region has 14 residues. CDR3 loop: CATSRVAGVYEQYF. The DNA of the CDR3 is TGTGCCACCAGCAGAGTCGCGGGGGTCTACGAGCAGTACTTC.

The chain links TRBV27 to TRBJ1-5; tentatively, D is TRBD1 (5 bases). CDR3 length: 14 amino acids. The ends were cut back, 6 bases at V and 1 base at J, with 10 bases in the middle. Germline-derived CDR1 and CDR2 are MNHEY and SMNVEV (reference sequence). CDR3 loop: CASRPRQSNQPQHF. The DNA for the CDR3 is TGTGCCAGCAGACCCCGACAGAGCAATCAGCCCCAGCATTTT.

CDR3 residues: CASSLRTGVNTGELFF. The CDR3, as DNA: TGCGCCAGCAGCCTTCGGACAGGGGTAAACACCGGGGAGCTGTTTTTT. The chain is built from TRBV4-1 and TRBJ2-2; 9 bases agree with TRBD1. The CDR3 is 16 amino acids. V lost 4 bases, J lost 2 bases, and 5 bases stayed unmatched. Germline V gene sequence: CDR1 MGHRA, CDR2 YSYEKL.

This clone was detected a few times. V gene TRBV2 combines with J gene TRBJ2-1; possibly TRBD1 for D (5 bases). CDR3 length: 17 amino acids. V lost 4 bases to trimming and J lost 4 bases, with 20 bases between them. In germline, CDR1 is SNHLY, CDR2 FYNNEI. CDR3 coding DNA: TGTGCCAGCAGTGGACCGGCGTGGGGCCCTGGATACAATGAGCAGTTCTTC. This sequence encodes CASSGPAWGPGYNEQFF. Filled out from reference TRBV2 and TRBJ2-1, the complete variable domain reads EPEVTQTPSHQVTQMGQEVILRCVPISNHLYFYWYRQILGQKVEFLVSFYNNEISEKSEIFDDQFSVERPDGSNFTLKIRSTKLEDSAMYFCASSGPAWGPGYNEQFFGPGTRLTVL.

This clone was observed a handful of times. The J gene is TRBJ1-1, the V gene TRBV9, with 8 positions matching TRBD1. Germline-derived CDR1 and CDR2 are SGDLS and YYNGEE. After removal of 3 bases from V and 5 bases from J, the junction contained 9 bases not matched to a gene. CDR3 length: 15 amino acids. CDR3 region: CASSARTGLGTEAFF. The CDR3 DNA reads as TGTGCCAGCAGCGCCCGGACAGGGTTGGGGACTGAAGCTTTCTTT. The variable domain in full, completed from reference TRBV9 and TRBJ1-1, reads DSGVTQTPKHLITATGQRVTLRCSPRSGDLSVYWYQQSLDQGLQFLIQYYNGEERAKGNILERFSAQQFPDLHSELNLSSLELGDSALYFCASSARTGLGTEAFFGQGTRLTVV.

The chain is built from TRBV6-5 and TRBJ2-7, with a tentative D call TRBD1 (6 bases). The V end was cut by 7 bases, the J end by 5 bases, with 15 bases between. Per germline, CDR1 MNHEY and CDR2 SVGAGI. The CDR3 has 13 residues. The DNA of the CDR3 is TGTGCCAGCAAGCTAGGGGGAATTGACGAGCAGTACTTC. This gives the protein CASKLGGIDEQYF.

This clone turned up a few times. The same CDR3 also results from other DNA sequences found in this sample. V gene TRBV6-5 combines with J gene TRBJ1-1; D gene ambiguous. Germline values: CDR1 MNHEY, CDR2 SVGAGI. The V gene lost 0 bases and the J gene lost 0 bases, with 5 bases spanning the gap. The CDR3 has 14 amino acids. The chain's CDR3 is CASSYSGVNTEAFF. CDR3 DNA sequence: TGTGCCAGCAGTTACTCGGGAGTGAACACTGAAGCTTTCTTT.

The chain has TRBV28 and TRBJ1-5, with a possible D match to TRBD1 (5 bases). V dropped 6 bases and J dropped 11 bases, with 17 bases sitting between them. Germline V gene sequence: CDR1 MDHEN, CDR2 SYDVKM. The CDR3 spans 13 residues. CDR3 nucleotides: TGTGCCAGCAGCGAGCAAGGGGATCTAGCCCAGCATTTT. It is translated as CASSEQGDLAQHF.

The chain joins TRBV18 to TRBJ2-1; no definite D call. Germline lookup yields CDR1 KGHSH and CDR2 LQKENI. V was clipped by 1 base and J by 7 bases, with 8 bases between them. This CDR3 region has 13 residues. The CDR3 sequence is CASSPRPENEQFF. In nucleotides, the CDR3 is TGTGCCAGCTCACCACGGCCGGAGAATGAGCAGTTCTTC. Variable domain in full (rest from reference TRBV18 and TRBJ2-1): NAGVMQNPRHLVRRRGQEARLRCSPMKGHSHVYWYRQLPEEGLKFMVYLQKENIIDESGMPKERFSAEFPKEGPSILRIQQVVRGDSAAYFCASSPRPENEQFFGPGTRLTVL.

The rearrangement uses TRBV7-9 and TRBJ1-3; 10 positions agree with TRBD1. Germline loops: CDR1 SEHNR, CDR2 FQNEAQ (reference sequence). The CDR3 length is 16 residues. Trimming at V came to 6 bases and at J to 2 bases, leaving 7 bases not matched to a gene. The CDR3 coding sequence is TGTGCCAGCAGTAACCGGGACAGGGGAGCTGGAAACACCATATATTTT. Its translation: CASSNRDRGAGNTIYF.

The genes are TRBV11-2 and TRBJ1-2; TRBD1 aligns across 7 bases. This CDR3 comprises 15 residues. Germline-derived CDR1 and CDR2 are SGHAT and FQNNGV. With 5 bases clipped from V and 5 bases from J, the junction kept 11 bases outside the gene matches. CDR3 nucleotides: TGTGCCAGCAGCCAGCGACAGGGTCAACTTTATGGCTACACCTTC. Translating gives CASSQRQGQLYGYTF.

This chain uses TRBV30 with TRBJ1-5; TRBD1 agrees at 7 bases. With 1 base clipped from V and 1 base from J, the junction kept 1 base outside the gene matches. The germline V gene has CDR1 GTSNPN and CDR2 SVGIG (reference sequence). The CDR3 loop spans 14 amino acids. The DNA of the CDR3 is TGTGCCTGGAGTGAGGGGGCGAGCAATCAGCCCCAGCATTTT. Translation gives CAWSEGASNQPQHF.

The rearrangement joins TRBV30 to TRBJ2-3; 7 bases line up with TRBD1. The germline V gene has CDR1 GTSNPN and CDR2 SVGIG (reference sequence). CDR3 length equals 14 residues. Unmatched junction bases numbered 7, after V lost 4 bases and J lost 3 bases. CDR3 DNA sequence: TGTGCCTGGACCTTCGGACAGGCGACAGATACGCAGTATTTT. Its protein is CAWTFGQATDTQYF. Drawing the rest from reference TRBV30 and TRBJ2-3, the complete variable domain is SQTIHQWPATLVQPVGSPLSLECTVEGTSNPNLYWYRQAAGRGLQLLFYSVGIGQISSEVPQNLSASRPQDRQFILSSKKLLLSDSGFYLCAWTFGQATDTQYFGPGTRLTVL.

V is TRBV19 and J is TRBJ2-3; 10 bases are shared with TRBD2. Losses at the gene ends were 3 bases for V and 2 bases for J; bases not matched to a gene: 5. This CDR3 comprises 16 residues. Germline V gene lookup returns CDR1 LNHDA and CDR2 SQIVND (reference sequence). The CDR3: CASSISSGRVTDTQYF. Here the CDR3 DNA reads TGTGCCAGTAGTATTTCGAGCGGGAGGGTCACAGATACGCAGTATTTT.

V is TRBV6-5 and J is TRBJ1-3; tentative D call: TRBD1 (5 bases). V dropped 8 bases and J dropped 8 bases, with 16 bases sitting between them. The CDR3 is made up of 13 amino acids. The germline gives CDR1 MNHEY, CDR2 SVGAGI. CDR3 amino acids: CASRDAWGDTIYF. The CDR3 DNA reads as TGTGCCAGCCGGGACGCCTGGGGGGACACCATATATTTT.

The chain combines TRBV4-3 with TRBJ2-1; TRBD2 aligns across 10 bases. The CDR3 sequence is 19 residues long. J lost 0 bases, V lost 0 bases, and 8 bases had no gene match. The germline gives CDR1 LGHNA, CDR2 YSLEER. The CDR3 loop reads CASSQERLAGDSSYNEQFF. In DNA form, the CDR3 reads TGCGCCAGCAGCCAAGAAAGGCTAGCGGGGGATTCCTCCTACAATGAGCAGTTCTTC.

The V gene is TRBV4-3, the J gene TRBJ1-1, with D perhaps TRBD1 (5 bases). The V end lost 2 bases, the J end lost 0 bases, and 10 bases lay between the germline ends. CDR1 is LGHNA and CDR2 is YSLEER in the germline V gene. The CDR3 is 15 residues long. This CDR3 reads CASSQHTGLNTEAFF. As DNA, the CDR3 is TGCGCCAGCAGCCAACACACAGGTTTGAACACTGAAGCTTTCTTT.